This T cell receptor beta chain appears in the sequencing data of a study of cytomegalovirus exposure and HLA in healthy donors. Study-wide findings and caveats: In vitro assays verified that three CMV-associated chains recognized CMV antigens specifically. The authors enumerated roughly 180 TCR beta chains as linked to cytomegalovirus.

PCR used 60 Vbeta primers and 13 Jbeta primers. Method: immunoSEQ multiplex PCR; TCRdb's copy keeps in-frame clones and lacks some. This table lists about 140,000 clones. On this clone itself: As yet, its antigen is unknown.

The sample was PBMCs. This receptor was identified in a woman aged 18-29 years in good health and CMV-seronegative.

The CDR3 DNA follows: TGTGCCAGCAGCTTAGATACCGGGGAGAAAAAACTGTTTTTT. Its protein is CASSLDTGEKKLFF. The chain combines TRBV11-2 with TRBJ1-4, with D unclear. The CDR3 has 14 residues. Trimming removed 0 bases from V and 9 bases from J, with 11 bases in between. Germline V CDR1 and CDR2: SGHAT, FQNNGV.